The 15 T cell receptor beta chains reported below all come from one sample, sequenced in a study of control samples from healthy donors and cancer patients. Repertoires were generated with immunoSEQ multiplex PCR, while TCRdb's copy carries only in-frame clones and drops some. Altogether 100,000 to 110,000 clones are present, 87% being singletons, with the ten largest covering 15% to 20%. Sequenced sample: blood. The origin of the receptors is a woman aged 45-60 years in good health.

This rearrangement joins TRBV7-2 to TRBJ2-1, with D unresolved. The CDR3 has 15 amino acids. Per germline, CDR1 SGHTA and CDR2 FQGNSA. The germline V and J ends were trimmed by 3 bases and 0 bases, with 9 bases remaining between them. The CDR3 sequence is CASSFGPNSYNEQFF. The CDR3 DNA reads TGTGCCAGCAGCTTCGGCCCAAACTCCTACAATGAGCAGTTCTTC. Together with reference TRBV7-2 and TRBJ2-1, the CDR3 gives the full variable domain: GAGVSQSPSNKVTEKGKDVELRCDPISGHTALYWYRQSLGQGLEFLIYFQGNSAPDKSGLPSDRFSAERTGGSVSTLTIQRTQQEDSAVYLCASSFGPNSYNEQFFGPGTRLTVL.

V usage is TRBV6-2 or TRBV6-3 and J usage is TRBJ2-1; 9 bases align to TRBD2. V lost 6 bases and J lost 4; bases outside the gene matches: 7. This CDR3 comprises 15 residues. Germline CDR1 reads MNHEY; CDR2 reads SVGEGT. CDR3 in amino acids: CASSLTGLAYNEQFF. The CDR3 coding sequence is TGTGCCAGCAGCCTGACGGGACTAGCATACAATGAGCAGTTCTTC.

The V gene is TRBV7-3, the J gene TRBJ1-2; D perhaps matches TRBD1 (6 bases). The CDR3 is 15 residues long. V lost 2 bases and J lost 4, with 14 bases in between. CDR1 SGHTA and CDR2 FQGTGA come from the germline V gene. The CDR3 DNA follows: TGTGCCAGCAGCTTAGGGGGCGCCGGTGGCTATGGCTACACCTTC. Residues: CASSLGGAGGYGYTF. The full variable domain, rest sourced from reference TRBV7-3 and TRBJ1-2, is GAGVSQTPSNKVTEKGKYVELRCDPISGHTALYWYRQSLGQGPEFLIYFQGTGAADDSGLPNDRFFAVRPEGSVSTLKIQRTERGDSAVYLCASSLGGAGGYGYTFGSGTRLTVV.

V usage is TRBV7-9 and J usage is TRBJ1-6; perhaps TRBD1 as D (6 bases). The germline gives CDR1 SEHNR, CDR2 FQNEAQ (reference sequence). The V end was cut by 2 bases, the J end by 7 bases, with 9 bases between. This CDR3 is 14 amino acids long. CDR3 sequence: CASSLLGGNSPLHF. The CDR3 DNA reads TGTGCCAGCAGCTTATTAGGGGGGAATTCACCCCTCCACTTT.

This clone was counted once. CDR3 nucleotides: TGTGCCACCAGCAGAGATCTAAATCAGCCCCAGCATTTT. It encodes CATSRDLNQPQHF. The chain combines TRBV15 with TRBJ1-5; D is unresolved. The germline V gene encodes CDR1 LNHNV and CDR2 YYDKDF (reference sequence). The V end was cut by 0 bases, the J end by 4 bases, with 4 bases between. This CDR3 has 13 residues.

The CDR3 DNA reads as TGTGCCAGCAGTTTAACAGGGTATTACAATGAGCAGTTCTTC. Amino acid sequence: CASSLTGYYNEQFF. This rearrangement joins TRBV27 to TRBJ2-1; TRBD1 might be the D (6 bases). CDR1 is MNHEY and CDR2 is SMNVEV in the germline V gene (reference sequence). Trimming took 2 bases from V and 4 from J, leaving 9 bases between them. This CDR3 comprises 14 residues.

The chain is built from TRBV5-6 and TRBJ1-1; 8 nucleotides match TRBD1. Germline CDR1 reads SGHDT; CDR2 reads YYEEEE. This CDR3 region has 14 residues. V gave up 1 base and J gave up 6 bases; unmatched junction bases: 5. The CDR3 sequence: CASSLWTGRAEAFF. The CDR3 DNA reads as TGTGCCAGCAGCTTGTGGACAGGGAGGGCTGAAGCTTTCTTT. Based on the CDR3 plus reference TRBV5-6 and TRBJ1-1, the full variable domain is DAGVTQSPTHLIKTRGQQVTLRCSPKSGHDTVSWYQQALGQGPQFIFQYYEEEERQRGNFPDRFSGHQFPNYSSELNVNALLLGDSALYLCASSLWTGRAEAFFGQGTRLTVV.

The chain employs TRBV6-5 and TRBJ1-1; D remains unclear. The germline V gene encodes CDR1 MNHEY and CDR2 SVGAGI. The CDR3 totals 12 residues. V was clipped by 7 bases and J by 5 bases, with 11 bases between them. The CDR3: CASINSGTEAFF. The DNA for the CDR3 is TGTGCCAGCATTAACTCGGGGACTGAAGCTTTCTTT.

The chain carries TRBV27 and TRBJ2-2, with TRBD1 matching 11 bases. With V trimmed by 4 bases and J by 4 bases, 2 bases remained unmatched. Germline V gives CDR1 MNHEY, CDR2 SMNVEV (reference sequence). The CDR3 runs 15 residues. CDR3 region: CASSSGTGGTGELFF. In DNA, the CDR3 is TGTGCCAGCAGTTCCGGGACAGGGGGCACCGGGGAGCTGTTTTTT.

The gene calls are TRBV10-3 and TRBJ2-1; 8 positions match TRBD2. The CDR3 is made up of 13 amino acids. CDR1 and CDR2 from the germline V gene are ENHRY and SYGVKD. J was trimmed by 4 bases and V by 5 bases; bases with no gene match: 1. The chain's CDR3 is CAISRGGYNEQFF. The CDR3 bases are TGTGCCATCAGTCGGGGGGGGTACAATGAGCAGTTCTTC.

The chain has TRBV2 and TRBJ2-1, with no clear D. CDR1 and CDR2 from the germline V gene are SNHLY and FYNNEI. V was cut by 1 base and J by 0 bases, with 10 bases left in between. The CDR3 covers 16 residues. The CDR3 region is CASSEVAASSYNEQFF. CDR3 DNA sequence: TGTGCCAGCAGTGAAGTGGCGGCGAGCTCCTACAATGAGCAGTTCTTC.

This clone has just one count. The chain joins TRBV3-1 (or the pseudogene TRBV3-2) to TRBJ2-1; a possible D gene is TRBD2 (5 bases). The CDR3 is 13 amino acids. The germline V and J ends were trimmed by 0 bases and 15 bases, with 15 bases remaining between them. The germline gives CDR1 LGHDT, CDR2 YNNKEL (reference sequence). The CDR3 reads CASSQEGAVSRFF. DNA of the CDR3: TGTGCCAGCAGCCAAGAAGGAGCGGTAAGTCGGTTCTTC.

The chain combines TRBV12-3 or TRBV12-4 with TRBJ1-5; D unresolved. The CDR3 runs 12 residues. V lost 3 bases, J lost 11 bases, and 11 bases lay in between. The CDR3 coding sequence is TGTGCCAGCAGTTTTTTGTACACCGCCCAGCATTTT. This translates into CASSFLYTAQHF.

This clone occurred a few times. The V gene is TRBV27, the J gene TRBJ2-3; 12 positions match TRBD2. J lost 9 bases, V lost 5 bases, and 3 bases had no gene match. CDR1 and CDR2 (germline): MNHEY, SMNVEV (reference sequence). The CDR3 has 13 residues. Written as DNA, the CDR3 is TGTGCCAGCAGTGGACTAGCGGGGACGACGCAGTATTTT. Its protein is CASSGLAGTTQYF.

The chain recombines TRBV6-5 with TRBJ1-2; 9 nucleotides align to TRBD1. Germline V gene lookup returns CDR1 MNHEY and CDR2 SVGAGI. With V trimmed by 6 bases and J by 8 bases, 4 bases remained unmatched. This CDR3 has 12 amino acids. The CDR3 sequence is CASRGQGFGYTF. The CDR3 DNA is TGTGCCAGCAGGGGACAGGGATTCGGCTACACCTTC.